This T cell receptor beta chain originates from a study of T cells in Graves' hyperthyroidism and ophthalmopathy. At the level of the study: Sampling of peripheral blood happened at initial diagnosis, prior to any treatment.

Amplification targeted TCR beta CDR3 regions from RNA transcripts. The primer set for the first-round RT-PCR of the TCR CDR3 was HTBI. TCRdb redid the calling of the multiplex PCR reads with MiXCR, one entry per CDR3 protein. Here the sample spans 750,000 to 900,000 distinct CDR3 sequences, 35% to 45% being singletons. Disease duration under 2 months; hyperthyroidism patients were aged 18 to 65. This CDR3 spans 15 amino acids. V was trimmed by 1 base and J by 4 bases, leaving 10 bases between them. Germline assignment: CDR1 PRHDT and CDR2 FYEKMQ (reference sequence). This clonotype was picked up a small number of times.

The sequenced material came from blood. The clonotype comes from a man aged 18 to 29 with Graves' hyperthyroidism. The chain links TRBV13 to TRBJ2-2, with D tentatively TRBD2 (6 bases). This CDR3 is CASSLERALTGELFF. The CDR3 DNA follows: TGTGCCAGCAGCTTAGAGCGGGCCCTCACCGGGGAGCTGTTTTTT.